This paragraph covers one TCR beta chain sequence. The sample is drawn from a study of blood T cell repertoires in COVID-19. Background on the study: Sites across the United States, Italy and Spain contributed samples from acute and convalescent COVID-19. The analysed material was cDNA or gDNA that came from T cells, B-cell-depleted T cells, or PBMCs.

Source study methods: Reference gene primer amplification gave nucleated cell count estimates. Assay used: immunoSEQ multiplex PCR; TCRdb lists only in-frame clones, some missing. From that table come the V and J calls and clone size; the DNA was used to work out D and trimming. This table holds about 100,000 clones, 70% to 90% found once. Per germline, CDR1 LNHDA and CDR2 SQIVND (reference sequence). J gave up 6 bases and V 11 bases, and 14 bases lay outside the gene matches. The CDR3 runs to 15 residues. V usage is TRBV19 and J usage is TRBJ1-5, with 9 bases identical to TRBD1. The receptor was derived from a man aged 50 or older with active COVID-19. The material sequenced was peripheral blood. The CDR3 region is CAVSPQKTGGQPQHF. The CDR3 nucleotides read TGTGCCGTAAGCCCACAAAAGACAGGGGGTCAGCCCCAGCATTTT.